What follows are 14 T cell receptor beta chains derived from one specimen sequenced in a study of CD8+CD57+ T cells in acquired aplastic anemia (dated by TCRdb to the late 2010s). The run used an Illumina HiSeq 2000. Genomic DNA served as template for TCR beta VDJ combination and CDR3 sequence profiling. TCRdb passed the public sequencing reads through fastp at Q25 and MiXCR, retaining productive beta sequences. Rows with a matching CDR3 protein are joined into one entry that keeps the most common DNA and genes. Present in this sample are about 170,000 distinct CDR3 sequences, 60% to 70% of which were seen just once. The biggest ten clones account for 45% to 55% of the sample. The sequenced sample was sorted CD4+, CD8+, or CD8+CD57+ T cells (not recorded which) from PBMCs. Receptor source: a human donor in good health.

The chain recombines TRBV29-1 with TRBJ1-1; no reliable D call. The CDR3 covers 15 residues. Germline values: CDR1 SQVTM, CDR2 ANQGSEA. The V gene lost 4 bases and the J gene lost 3 bases, with 18 bases spanning the gap. This CDR3 is CSVVPAAGLDTEAFF. The CDR3 DNA sequence: TGCAGCGTTGTTCCAGCAGCGGGTTTAGACACTGAAGCTTTCTTT. Looking up the rest from reference TRBV29-1 and TRBJ1-1 gives the full variable domain: SAVISQKPSRDICQRGTSLTIQCQVDSQVTMMFWYRQQPGQSLTLIATANQGSEATYESGFVIDKFPISRPNLTFSTLTVSNMSPEDSSIYLCSVVPAAGLDTEAFFGQGTRLTVV.

This chain connects TRBV7-2 to TRBJ1-1; 10 nucleotides match TRBD1. The CDR3 has 14 amino acids. Germline V CDR1 and CDR2: SGHTA, FQGNSA. Trimming took 3 bases from V and 11 from J; bases not matched to a gene: 9. The CDR3 region is CASSFAGQGNSAFF. The CDR3 DNA sequence: TGTGCCAGCAGCTTTGCGGGACAGGGGAATTCGGCTTTCTTT.

The chain uses TRBV29-1 and TRBJ2-3; TRBD1 matches at 7 bases. Germline V gene data show CDR1 as SQVTM and CDR2 as ANQGSEA. Germline trimming cut 7 bases from V and 8 bases from J; bases unmatched to any gene: 15. The CDR3 spans 14 residues. The CDR3, as DNA: TGCAGCGGCGAGACAGGGTCTTGGTTGGGTACGCAGTATTTT. Protein product: CSGETGSWLGTQYF.

The J gene is TRBJ1-2, the V gene TRBV20-1; D is ambiguous. There are 11 residues in the CDR3. Between the trimmed V and J ends, which lost 3 bases and 6 bases, there was a span of 8 bases. The germline V gene has CDR1 DFQATT and CDR2 SNEGSKA (reference sequence). This CDR3 is CSARGRDGYTF. CDR3 DNA: TGCAGTGCTAGGGGTAGGGATGGCTACACCTTC.

This clonotype was observed many times. The chain has TRBV29-1 and TRBJ2-7; D not certain. Germline V gene sequence: CDR1 SQVTM, CDR2 ANQGSEA. This CDR3 spans 13 amino acids. V shed 4 bases and J shed 1 base, with 11 bases lying between them. The CDR3 DNA sequence: TGCAGCGTTGTGGTGCTGGAATCCTACGAGCAGTACTTC. This gives the protein CSVVVLESYEQYF.

J is TRBJ2-7 and V is TRBV10-3; 8 positions match TRBD2. CDR3 size: 14 residues. Germline V gene data show CDR1 as ENHRY and CDR2 as SYGVKD. V dropped 6 bases and J dropped 0; count of bases not matched to a gene: 4. DNA for the CDR3: TGTGCCATCAGGCTAGCGGGCTCCTCCTACGAGCAGTACTTC. It yields the protein CAIRLAGSSYEQYF.

A word on this clonotype: One end of the junction varies from germline; a read error may be responsible. The chain joins TRBV24-1 to TRBJ2-2; 7 nucleotides match TRBD2. From germline, CDR1 is KGHDR and CDR2 SFDVKD. The CDR3 is 15 amino acids. CDR3 sequence (DNA): TGTGCCACCAGTGACCCAGCGGGGACTACCGGGGAGCGGTTTTTT. It specifies CATSDPAGTTGERFF.

V gene TRBV30 combines with J gene TRBJ1-5, with TRBD1 as a possible D gene (5 bases). Germline-derived CDR1 and CDR2 are GTSNPN and SVGIG (reference sequence). Deletions cut 2 bases from V and 0 bases from J, with 8 bases between. There are 14 residues in the CDR3. DNA for the CDR3: TGTGCCTGGAGTCCCGGGGCTAGCAATCAGCCCCAGCATTTT. This translates into CAWSPGASNQPQHF. Drawing the rest from reference TRBV30 and TRBJ1-5, the complete variable domain is SQTIHQWPATLVQPVGSPLSLECTVEGTSNPNLYWYRQAAGRGLQLLFYSVGIGQISSEVPQNLSASRPQDRQFILSSKKLLLSDSGFYLCAWSPGASNQPQHFGDGTRLSIL.

Worth noting for this clonotype: It is likely a read error, because the conserved phenylalanine at the end of the CDR3 is missing. The chain uses TRBV7-9 and TRBJ2-5; no definite D call. Per germline, CDR1 SEHNR and CDR2 FQNEAQ (reference sequence). The CDR3 is 15 amino acids. V gave up 7 bases and J gave up 0 bases, with 15 bases separating them. CDR3 DNA: TGTGCCAGCACCTATGGAGTTAGGTACCAAGAGACCCAGTACCTC. It specifies CASTYGVRYQETQYL.

This clonotype was detected a few times. The chain has TRBV7-9 and TRBJ1-1; no definite D call. Germline V gene data show CDR1 as SEHNR and CDR2 as FQNEAQ (reference sequence). This CDR3 is 14 amino acids long. The V end lost 0 bases, the J end lost 0 bases, and 5 bases lay between the germline ends. The CDR3 sequence is CASSLASLNTEAFF. The CDR3 coding sequence is TGTGCCAGCAGCTTAGCGTCTCTGAACACTGAAGCTTTCTTT.

The V gene is TRBV29-1, the J gene TRBJ2-7; D possibly corresponds to TRBD2 (7 bases). This CDR3 contains 14 residues. Germline CDR1 is SQVTM and CDR2 is ANQGSEA. Trimming removed 6 bases at V and 6 bases at J, with 21 bases between. In nucleotides, the CDR3 is TGCAGCGTGGTTTGGGGGGGCGCCCCGGTCGAGCAGTACTTC. Amino acids: CSVVWGGAPVEQYF.

Comment on this clonotype: A junction end diverges from the germline sequence, so it may reflect a read error. The chain is built from TRBV10-3 and TRBJ1-1; D is possibly TRBD1 (5 bases). The CDR3 consists of 14 residues. Germline loops: CDR1 ENHRY, CDR2 SYGVKD. CDR3 nucleotide sequence: TGTGCCATCAGTGAATCCGGGGCAGGCACTGCAGCTTTCTTT. The encoded protein is CAISESGAGTAAFF.

The chain carries TRBV7-9 and TRBJ2-1, with unresolved D. The germline CDR1 and CDR2 sequences are SEHNR and FQNEAQ (reference sequence). V lost 3 bases, J lost 9 bases, and 9 bases lay in between. The CDR3 is 12 amino acids. CDR3 sequence (DNA): TGTGCCAGCAGCTTGCAAGAGAGTGAGCAGTTCTTC. It yields the protein CASSLQESEQFF.

In this sample, this clonotype turned up many times. J is TRBJ2-6 and V is TRBV9; 7 nucleotides align to TRBD2. Germline CDR1 reads SGDLS; CDR2 reads YYNGEE. This CDR3 has 15 amino acids. J lost 3 bases, V lost 7 bases, and 7 bases had no gene match. CDR3 bases: TGTGCCAGCCAAGGGACTACACATGGGGCCAACGTCCTGACTTTC. Its protein is CASQGTTHGANVLTF.